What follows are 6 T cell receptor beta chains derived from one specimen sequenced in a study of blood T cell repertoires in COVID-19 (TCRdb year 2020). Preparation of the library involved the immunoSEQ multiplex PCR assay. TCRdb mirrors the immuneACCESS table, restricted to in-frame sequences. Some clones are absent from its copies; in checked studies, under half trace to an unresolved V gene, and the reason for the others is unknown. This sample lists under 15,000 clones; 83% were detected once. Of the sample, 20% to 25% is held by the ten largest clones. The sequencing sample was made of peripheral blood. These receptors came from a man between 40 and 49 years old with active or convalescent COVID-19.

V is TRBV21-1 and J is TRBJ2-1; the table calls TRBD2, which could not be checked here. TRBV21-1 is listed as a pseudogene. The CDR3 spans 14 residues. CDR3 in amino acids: CASSKEEAGNEQFF. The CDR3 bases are TGTGCCAGCAGCAAAGAGGAGGCGGGCAATGAGCAGTTCTTC.

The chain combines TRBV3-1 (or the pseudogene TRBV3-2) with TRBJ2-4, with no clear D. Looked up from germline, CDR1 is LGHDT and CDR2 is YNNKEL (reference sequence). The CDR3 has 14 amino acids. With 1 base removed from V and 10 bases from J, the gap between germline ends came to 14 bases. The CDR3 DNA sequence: TGTGCCAGCAGCCAAGGTGAGCTGGCGAGGATTCAGTACTTC. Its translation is CASSQGELARIQYF.

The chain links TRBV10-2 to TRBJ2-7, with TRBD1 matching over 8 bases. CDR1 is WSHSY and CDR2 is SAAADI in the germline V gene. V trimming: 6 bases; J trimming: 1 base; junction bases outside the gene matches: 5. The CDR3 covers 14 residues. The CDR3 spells CASSLGQGSYEQYF. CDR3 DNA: TGCGCCAGCAGCTTAGGACAGGGTTCCTACGAGCAGTACTTC.

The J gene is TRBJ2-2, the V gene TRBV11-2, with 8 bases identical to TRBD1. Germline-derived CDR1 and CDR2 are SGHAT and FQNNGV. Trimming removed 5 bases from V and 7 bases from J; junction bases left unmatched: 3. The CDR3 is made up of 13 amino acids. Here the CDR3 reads CASSTGQGGELFF. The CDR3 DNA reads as TGTGCCAGCAGCACCGGACAGGGCGGGGAGCTGTTTTTT.

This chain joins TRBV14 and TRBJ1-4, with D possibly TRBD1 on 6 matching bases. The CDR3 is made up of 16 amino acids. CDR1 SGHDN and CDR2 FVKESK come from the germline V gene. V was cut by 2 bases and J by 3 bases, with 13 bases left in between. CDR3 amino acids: CASSQWGGPANEKLFF. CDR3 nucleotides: TGTGCCAGCAGCCAATGGGGGGGGCCTGCTAATGAAAAACTGTTTTTT.

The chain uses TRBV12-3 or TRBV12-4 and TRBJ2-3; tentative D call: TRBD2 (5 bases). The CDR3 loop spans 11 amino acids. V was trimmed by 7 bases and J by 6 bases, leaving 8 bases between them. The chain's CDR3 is CASTRADTQYF. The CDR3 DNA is TGTGCCAGCACGCGGGCGGATACGCAGTATTTT.